This TCR beta chain was sequenced during a study of CD8+ T cells in alopecia areata. Overall study findings and caveats: Normal skin's resident alphabeta T cells are sequenced alongside lesional scalp T cells.

cDNA reverse transcribed from extracted RNA served as the sequencing template. Method: immunoSEQ multiplex PCR; TCRdb's copy keeps in-frame clones and lacks some. The sample yields about 100,000 clones, roughly 55% seen once. A word on this clone: Its antigen is unidentified.

From alopecia areata patients, lesional scalp punch biopsies and peripheral blood were collected. PBMCs, the starting material, were the source of sorted CD4+ and CD8+ T cells. The germline V and J ends were trimmed by 4 bases and 6 bases, with 11 bases remaining between them. This CDR3 spans 13 amino acids. Looked up from germline, CDR1 is MNHEY and CDR2 is SMNVEV (reference sequence). Source material: NKG2D-low CD8+ T cells sorted from blood. This sequence was found in a human donor with alopecia areata. The chain couples TRBV27 to TRBJ2-3; D is possibly TRBD2 (5 bases). CDR3 DNA sequence: TGTGCCAGCAGTTCCCGGAGGCTGGATACGCAGTATTTT. Translation: CASSSRRLDTQYF.